This record looks at one T cell receptor beta chain sequence and its context. This clone was recorded many times. The antigen this receptor binds is unknown. Base quality data are lacking; no much larger clone is found one base away. No treatment had been received by any patient before thyroid surgery. Using T-cell receptor beta sequencing, the study looked back at clinical samples from patients collected from the early 2010s to the late 2010s. The receptor library was made with PCR. Sequencing instrument: Illumina HiSeq 4000. High-throughput sequencing was used to profile the TCR beta-chain CDR3 region of each patient. In the paper's pipeline: The researchers built a classifier to tell apart papillary thyroid cancer patients with distant metastasis, based on CDR3 differences among clinicopathological groups. To measure repertoire diversity the researchers used the Shannon index, while the Morisita-Horn index served to gauge how similar the tumor and blood repertoires were. TCRdb handled the public reads itself, with Q25 trimming in fastp and clone calling in MiXCR, and kept productive beta chains. The V and J calls were not made by the authors but by TCRdb's processing. In this sample the table shows 50,000 to 65,000 clones, less than 5% of which occur a single time. The top ten clones comprise about 20% of the sample.

This record comes from a study of metastatic and nonmetastatic thyroid tumors (dated by TCRdb to the early 2020s). About the investigation overall: For patients with malignant and with benign thyroid disease, the researchers compared repertoires between peripheral blood samples and tumor or nodule tissue samples. The full study reports these points: In both blood and tumor samples, TCR beta diversity was reported to be significantly higher in malignant tumors than in benign nodules.

V and J are truncated by 6 bases and 0 bases respectively, leaving an intervening sequence of 17 bases. From the cysteine through the phenylalanine, the CDR3 covers 16 amino acids. Only the CDR3 DNA stays, 48 bases, in frame from base 1. CDR1 and CDR2, looked up from the germline V gene, are MNHNS and SASEGT. Recombination connected TRBV6-1 to TRBJ1-1; the D gene is not confidently resolved. This TCR derives from a female donor with papillary thyroid cancer or a benign thyroid nodule (not recorded which). Some clones in this sample may be carry-over from other donors' samples. Sequencing used blood. At the DNA level, the sequence is TGTGCCAGCAGGCCGGCGTCGTTTGTGGTGAACACTGAAGCTTTCTTT. It is translated as CASRPASFVVNTEAFF.